The 28 T cell receptor beta chains in this list originate from one sample, sequenced in a study of blood T cell repertoires in COVID-19. Data came from immunoSEQ multiplex PCR; TCRdb stores just in-frame clones and leaves some out. The table lists approximately 170,000 clones, about 88% of them singletons. Sequencing used peripheral blood. The receptors here all came from an elderly woman with acute or convalescent COVID-19.

The rearrangement joins TRBV7-2 to TRBJ2-3; 9 bases are a match to TRBD2. Trimming cost V 1 base and J 1 base; bases outside gene matches: 3. Germline V lookup: CDR1 SGHTA, CDR2 FQGNSA. There are 16 residues in the CDR3. In nucleotides, the CDR3 is TGTGCCAGCAGCTTAGAAAGACTAGCGGGCACAGATACGCAGTATTTT. It translates to CASSLERLAGTDTQYF.

The chain uses TRBV5-6 and TRBJ2-7; 7 nucleotides align to TRBD2. The junction had 2 bases not matched to a gene; V was cut back by 0 bases and J by 2 bases. The CDR3 has 14 amino acids. Germline lookup yields CDR1 SGHDT and CDR2 YYEEEE. The CDR3 coding sequence is TGTGCCAGCAGCTTGGAACTAGCGCCCTACGAGCAGTACTTC. Amino acids: CASSLELAPYEQYF.

The CDR3 DNA is TGTGCCAGCAGTGCTCTAGCGGGAGGGGTCACAGATACGCAGTATTTT. It yields the protein CASSALAGGVTDTQYF. This sequence joins TRBV6-1 and TRBJ2-3, with TRBD2 identical over 12 bases. Germline trimming cut 4 bases from V and 2 bases from J; bases unmatched to any gene: 4. The germline gives CDR1 MNHNS, CDR2 SASEGT. This CDR3 comprises 16 residues.

The chain joins TRBV2 to TRBJ2-3; D call uncertain. Germline values: CDR1 SNHLY, CDR2 FYNNEI. The V and J ends lost 7 bases and 5 bases respectively, with 7 bases between them. CDR3 size: 11 residues. This CDR3 reads CASTLRDTQYF. The CDR3 nucleotides read TGTGCCAGCACCCTGAGAGATACGCAGTATTTT. Combining the CDR3 with reference TRBV2 and TRBJ2-3 gives the whole variable domain EPEVTQTPSHQVTQMGQEVILRCVPISNHLYFYWYRQILGQKVEFLVSFYNNEISEKSEIFDDQFSVERPDGSNFTLKIRSTKLEDSAMYFCASTLRDTQYFGPGTRLTVL.

The genes are TRBV7-2 and TRBJ2-5; TRBD2 aligns across 11 bases. Germline V CDR1 and CDR2: SGHTA, FQGNSA. The CDR3 loop spans 16 amino acids. The V gene end was trimmed by 1 base and the J gene end by 3 bases; junction bases not matched to a gene: 4. The CDR3 region has the DNA TGTGCCAGCAGCTTAGAACTAGCGGGGGTTAAAGAGACCCAGTACTTC. As protein: CASSLELAGVKETQYF.

This chain links TRBV6-5 with TRBJ2-2, with TRBD1 as a possible D gene (6 bases). The V gene lost 6 bases and the J gene lost 6 bases, with 11 bases spanning the gap. Germline CDR1 MNHEY, CDR2 SVGAGI. CDR3 length: 13 residues. CDR3: CASRSQGSGELFF. Here the CDR3 DNA reads TGTGCCAGCAGATCCCAGGGGTCCGGGGAGCTGTTTTTT.

The chain recombines TRBV9 with TRBJ1-2; the D is unclear. V was trimmed by 4 bases and J by 8 bases, leaving 18 bases between them. CDR1 is SGDLS and CDR2 is YYNGEE in the germline V gene. The CDR3 has 14 residues. This chain's CDR3 is CASSSNLVRSGYTF. For the CDR3, the DNA is TGTGCCAGCAGCTCCAATCTGGTTCGGAGCGGCTACACCTTC.

The J gene is TRBJ1-2, the V gene TRBV19; tentative D call: TRBD1 (5 bases). CDR3 size: 15 residues. CDR1 and CDR2 (germline): LNHDA, SQIVND (reference sequence). V lost 3 bases and J 2 bases, leaving 13 bases between the germline ends. The CDR3 spells CASSIRTNINYGYTF. CDR3 nucleotides: TGTGCCAGTAGTATTCGGACAAACATCAACTATGGCTACACCTTC.

The chain joins TRBV5-1 to TRBJ2-7; D is undetermined. The V end was cut by 0 bases, the J end by 4 bases, with 8 bases between. The CDR3 contains 13 residues. Germline CDR1 and CDR2: SGHRS and YFSETQ. The CDR3 DNA reads TGCGCCAGCAGCTTGGGACTGTTGTACGAGCAGTACTTC. Protein product: CASSLGLLYEQYF.

This chain connects TRBV5-1 to TRBJ2-5; 10 nucleotides match TRBD2. J lost 1 base, V lost 2 bases, and 5 bases had no gene match. CDR1 and CDR2 (germline): SGHRS, YFSETQ. The CDR3 extends over 16 amino acids. CDR3 amino acids: CASSLASGRTQETQYF. The CDR3 region has the DNA TGCGCCAGCAGCTTAGCTAGCGGGAGAACCCAAGAGACCCAGTACTTC.

The V gene is TRBV4-1, the J gene TRBJ2-7; 11 bases fit TRBD2. Germline assignment: CDR1 MGHRA and CDR2 YSYEKL. V trimming: 2 bases; J trimming: 3 bases; junction bases outside the gene matches: 6. The CDR3 spans 16 residues. The CDR3, as DNA: TGCGCCAGCAGCCAATTACTAGCGGGAGAAATCTACGAGCAGTACTTC. Its translation is CASSQLLAGEIYEQYF.

This clone is a singleton in its sample. This chain links TRBV6-5 with TRBJ2-3, with D possibly TRBD2 on 5 matching bases. Germline V gene lookup returns CDR1 MNHEY and CDR2 SVGAGI. V lost 0 bases, J lost 3 bases, and 13 bases lay in between. CDR3 length: 16 amino acids. For the CDR3, the DNA is TGTGCCAGCAGTTACTCGCCTAGCAGATCGACAGATACGCAGTATTTT. Protein product: CASSYSPSRSTDTQYF.

The V gene is TRBV28, the J gene TRBJ2-3; TRBD1 matches at 8 bases. V gave up 5 bases and J gave up 2 bases; unmatched junction bases: 6. The germline CDR1 and CDR2 sequences are MDHEN and SYDVKM. The CDR3 covers 15 residues. DNA for the CDR3: TGTGCCAGCAGTCCGAGACAGGGGCACACAGATACGCAGTATTTT. Translation: CASSPRQGHTDTQYF.

The V gene is TRBV6-5, the J gene TRBJ2-7; TRBD2 might be the D (6 bases). Germline values: CDR1 MNHEY, CDR2 SVGAGI. The V end was cut by 6 bases, the J end by 1 base, with 13 bases between. The CDR3 totals 14 residues. CDR3 in amino acids: CASSLAAGSYEQYF. DNA of the CDR3: TGTGCCAGCAGCCTCGCCGCGGGGTCCTACGAGCAGTACTTC.

This clone turned up a few times. V is TRBV6-6 and J is TRBJ2-1; unclear D gene. The germline CDR1 and CDR2 sequences are MNHNY and SVGAGI (reference sequence). The CDR3 runs to 16 residues. Trimming left V 8 bases short and J 7 bases short, with 24 bases between. CDR3 in amino acids: CASSNEVSKVLNEQFF. The CDR3, as DNA: TGTGCCAGCTCAAACGAGGTTTCCAAGGTTTTGAATGAGCAGTTCTTC.

The V call is TRBV18, the J call TRBJ2-3, with a possible D match to TRBD1 (5 bases). Trimming stripped 1 base from V and 6 bases from J, with 26 bases between. Germline CDR1 reads KGHSH; CDR2 reads LQKENI. The CDR3 loop spans 19 amino acids. DNA of the CDR3: TGTGCCAGCTCACCACGGGTTGACATACTACAGGACGACATGGATACGCAGTATTTT. Translation: CASSPRVDILQDDMDTQYF.

This chain joins TRBV18 and TRBJ1-4; 7 nucleotides agree with TRBD1. The germline CDR1 and CDR2 sequences are KGHSH and LQKENI. The CDR3 is 16 residues long. The V gene end was trimmed by 5 bases and the J gene end by 4 bases; junction bases not matched to a gene: 10. The CDR3 DNA sequence: TGTGCCAGCTCAGCAACACAGGGGACCATTAATGAAAAACTGTTTTTT. Protein product: CASSATQGTINEKLFF.

The chain combines TRBV6-6 with TRBJ1-1; D possibly corresponds to TRBD1 (5 bases). The CDR3 spans 15 residues. The germline CDR1 and CDR2 sequences are MNHNY and SVGAGI (reference sequence). Trimming cost V 2 bases and J 1 base, with 11 bases left between them. This chain's CDR3 is CASSYLGEGNTEAFF. The CDR3 DNA is TGTGCCAGCAGTTACCTGGGGGAGGGGAACACTGAAGCTTTCTTT.

This chain joins TRBV7-9 and TRBJ2-3, with 9 nucleotides matching TRBD2. The germline V gene has CDR1 SEHNR and CDR2 FQNEAQ (reference sequence). This CDR3 has 15 amino acids. V lost 3 bases, J lost 3 bases, and 4 bases stayed unmatched. The CDR3 spells CASSFLAGITDTQYF. In DNA form, the CDR3 reads TGTGCCAGCAGCTTCCTAGCGGGGATTACAGATACGCAGTATTTT.

This chain joins TRBV20-1 and TRBJ1-1; tentative D call: TRBD1 (5 bases). The CDR3 is made up of 14 amino acids. Germline V gives CDR1 DFQATT, CDR2 SNEGSKA (reference sequence). V was pared by 3 bases and J by 0 bases, with 11 bases between. This chain's CDR3 is CSASGGRVNTEAFF. The CDR3 coding sequence is TGCAGTGCTAGTGGCGGCAGGGTGAACACTGAAGCTTTCTTT.

This chain links TRBV7-2 with TRBJ2-7, with D perhaps TRBD2 (6 bases). Trimming left V 1 base short and J 4 bases short, with 11 bases between. CDR1 is SGHTA, CDR2 FQGNSA, per germline. This CDR3 is built from 14 residues. This chain's CDR3 is CASSLEWGEYEQYF. CDR3 nucleotides: TGTGCCAGCAGCTTAGAATGGGGGGAGTACGAGCAGTACTTC.

The rearrangement uses TRBV19 and TRBJ2-5; tentatively, D is TRBD1 (6 bases). Germline values: CDR1 LNHDA, CDR2 SQIVND (reference sequence). The CDR3 sequence is 19 residues long. Between the trimmed V and J ends, which lost 6 bases and 3 bases, there was a span of 29 bases. The CDR3 DNA follows: TGTGCCAGTAGCCAAGGGTGGACACGAAACGGGGACAACAAAGAGACCCAGTACTTC. Its protein product is CASSQGWTRNGDNKETQYF.

The V and J genes are TRBV5-5 and TRBJ2-7; no clear D gene. Germline CDR1 and CDR2: SGHKS and YYEKEE (reference sequence). This CDR3 comprises 17 residues. Deletions cut 1 base from V and 0 bases from J, with 17 bases between. The CDR3 is CASSLSNRLGPSYEQYF. CDR3 bases: TGTGCCAGCAGCTTGAGCAACCGGCTGGGCCCCTCCTACGAGCAGTACTTC.

The chain combines TRBV7-9 with TRBJ2-4; possibly TRBD2 for D (5 bases). The V end was cut by 3 bases, the J end by 4 bases, with 13 bases between. In germline, CDR1 is SEHNR, CDR2 FQNEAQ (reference sequence). The CDR3 runs to 15 residues. CDR3 protein: CASSFFEDLKNIQYF. The CDR3 bases are TGTGCCAGCAGCTTTTTCGAGGACTTGAAAAACATTCAGTACTTC.

The chain joins TRBV2 to TRBJ2-7; no firm D call. Trimming cost V 8 bases and J 3 bases, with 17 bases left between them. CDR3 length equals 14 residues. Germline V gives CDR1 SNHLY, CDR2 FYNNEI. The CDR3 here is CASQIRSIVYEQYF. The DNA for the CDR3 is TGTGCCAGCCAGATAAGGAGCATAGTCTACGAGCAGTACTTC.

The chain recombines TRBV6-5 with TRBJ2-7; a weak D match, TRBD1 (6 bases). Trimming removed 6 bases at V and 3 bases at J, with 12 bases between. The CDR3 consists of 13 residues. Germline loops: CDR1 MNHEY, CDR2 SVGAGI. This CDR3 is CASSQGQFYEQYF. The CDR3 region has the DNA TGTGCCAGCAGCCAAGGACAGTTCTACGAGCAGTACTTC.

CDR3 region: CASSETTSGNNEQFF. CDR3 DNA: TGTGCCAGCAGTGAAACTACTAGCGGGAACAATGAGCAGTTCTTC. The chain combines TRBV2 with TRBJ2-1; 10 bases align to TRBD2. The CDR3 spans 15 residues. With 2 bases clipped from V and 5 bases from J, the junction kept 3 bases outside the gene matches. CDR1 is SNHLY, CDR2 FYNNEI, per germline.

This chain uses TRBV2 with TRBJ2-5; D is possibly TRBD1 (6 bases). CDR1 and CDR2 (germline): SNHLY, FYNNEI. V was clipped by 7 bases and J by 4 bases, with 16 bases between them. The CDR3 covers 14 residues. CDR3 amino acids: CASKELTGPETQYF. CDR3 bases: TGTGCCAGCAAAGAACTGACAGGCCCAGAGACCCAGTACTTC.